Below are 27 T cell receptor beta chains sequenced from a single sample in a study of blood T cell repertoires in COVID-19. Sequenced by immunoSEQ multiplex PCR; TCRdb stores in-frame clones only, minus some. The repertoire holds 400,000 to 550,000 clones, with roughly nine tenths as singletons. The sample was PBMCs or T cells enriched from blood (not recorded which). These receptors all stem from a woman aged 18-29 years with acute COVID-19.

CDR3 DNA sequence: TGCGCCAGCAGCCAAGGACTAGCGGGAGGTGGGGCCAACGTCCTGACTTTC. It codes for CASSQGLAGGGANVLTF. The rearrangement uses TRBV4-3 and TRBJ2-6, with 13 bases lining up with TRBD2. V shed 1 base and J 3 bases; nucleotides not matched to a gene: 0. This CDR3 is built from 17 residues. The germline V gene encodes CDR1 LGHNA and CDR2 YSLEER.

The V call is TRBV7-2, the J call TRBJ2-4; no definite D call. V lost 1 base and J lost 0, with 10 bases in between. The CDR3 has 16 residues. Germline V gene sequence: CDR1 SGHTA, CDR2 FQGNSA. CDR3 coding DNA: TGTGCCAGCAGCTTAGGGGCAGTCATAGCCAAAAACATTCAGTACTTC. Its translation: CASSLGAVIAKNIQYF.

This clone was detected only once. This chain uses TRBV27 with TRBJ1-2; 8 bases align to TRBD1. This CDR3 is built from 13 residues. Losses at the gene ends were 2 bases for V and 4 bases for J; bases not matched to a gene: 0. CDR1 MNHEY and CDR2 SMNVEV come from the germline V gene (reference sequence). CDR3 sequence: CASSLGTGYGYTF. CDR3 DNA sequence: TGTGCCAGCAGTTTAGGGACAGGCTATGGCTACACCTTC.

The V and J genes are TRBV7-8 and TRBJ1-2; D perhaps matches TRBD1 (5 bases). Germline V lookup: CDR1 SGHVS, CDR2 FQNEAQ. CDR3 length: 15 amino acids. Trimming pared 5 bases from V and 3 bases from J, leaving 16 bases between. The CDR3 bases are TGTGCCAGCAGCCCTCGGTGGGGGAGGGACTATGGCTACACCTTC. It is translated as CASSPRWGRDYGYTF.

The chain joins TRBV6-5 to TRBJ1-2; TRBD1 matches at 7 bases. The V gene's germline CDR1 is MNHEY and CDR2 SVGAGI. The CDR3 sequence is 15 residues long. V lost 0 bases, J lost 5 bases, and 6 bases stayed unmatched. DNA for the CDR3: TGTGCCAGCAGTTACTCCCGGGACAGCTTTTATGGCTACACCTTC. Protein product: CASSYSRDSFYGYTF.

The chain is built from TRBV5-6 and TRBJ1-2; 10 bases line up with TRBD1. After removal of 5 bases from V and 8 bases from J, the junction contained 6 bases not matched to a gene. The length of the CDR3 is 13 residues. Germline V gene lookup returns CDR1 SGHDT and CDR2 YYEEEE. CDR3 sequence reads: CASSLGTGEGYTF. CDR3 coding DNA: TGTGCCAGCAGTCTTGGGACAGGGGAGGGCTACACCTTC. Supplemented by reference TRBV5-6 and TRBJ1-2, the full variable domain reads DAGVTQSPTHLIKTRGQQVTLRCSPKSGHDTVSWYQQALGQGPQFIFQYYEEEERQRGNFPDRFSGHQFPNYSSELNVNALLLGDSALYLCASSLGTGEGYTFGSGTRLTVV.

This chain links TRBV19 with TRBJ2-1; maybe TRBD2 (5 bases). With 5 bases removed from V and 5 bases from J, the gap between germline ends came to 16 bases. CDR1 and CDR2 (germline): LNHDA, SQIVND (reference sequence). The CDR3 runs to 15 residues. The CDR3 DNA follows: TGTGCCAGTAGTCCCCCTAACGGGGTTAACAATGAGCAGTTCTTC. It is translated as CASSPPNGVNNEQFF.

In its sample, this clone was seen a few times. The chain is built from TRBV7-3 and TRBJ1-1; D is ambiguous. The CDR3 totals 13 residues. Trimming removed 3 bases from V and 1 base from J, with 6 bases in between. The germline V gene has CDR1 SGHTA and CDR2 FQGTGA. As DNA, the CDR3 is TGTGCCAGCAGCTTTCAGAAGAACACTGAAGCTTTCTTT. This sequence encodes CASSFQKNTEAFF.

DNA of the CDR3: TGTGCCAGCTCACCCGGACAGCACTATGGCTACACCTTC. Protein product: CASSPGQHYGYTF. The chain joins TRBV18 to TRBJ1-2; a weak D match, TRBD1 (6 bases). Trimming stripped 3 bases from V and 3 bases from J, with 8 bases between. There are 13 residues in the CDR3. The germline V gene encodes CDR1 KGHSH and CDR2 LQKENI.

The rearrangement joins TRBV6-5 to TRBJ2-7; 12 nucleotides agree with TRBD1. The CDR3 covers 14 residues. V gave up 7 bases and J gave up 4 bases; unmatched junction bases: 5. Germline loops: CDR1 MNHEY, CDR2 SVGAGI. The DNA of the CDR3 is TGTGCCAGCATGGGACAGGGGGCTAGGTACGAGCAGTACTTC. This translates into CASMGQGARYEQYF.

This clone came up a few times. The same CDR3 can be traced to other DNA sequences in this sample. J is TRBJ1-6 and V is TRBV6-5; the D gene is possibly TRBD1 (6 bases). With 2 bases removed from V and 7 bases from J, the gap between germline ends came to 9 bases. This CDR3 spans 14 amino acids. Germline V gene data show CDR1 as MNHEY and CDR2 as SVGAGI. The CDR3 is CASSYLQGNSPLHF. CDR3 DNA: TGTGCCAGCAGTTACCTACAGGGCAATTCACCCCTCCACTTT.

The chain links TRBV6-5 to TRBJ1-2, with TRBD1 matching 8 bases. CDR3 size: 14 residues. CDR1 is MNHEY, CDR2 SVGAGI, per germline. V trimming: 6 bases; J trimming: 5 bases; junction bases outside the gene matches: 8. The DNA of the CDR3 is TGTGCCAGCAGGTTCCGGACAGGGAATTATGGCTACACCTTC. Protein: CASRFRTGNYGYTF.

The chain joins TRBV28 to TRBJ2-7, with 10 nucleotides matching TRBD1. The CDR3 is 16 residues long. CDR1 is MDHEN and CDR2 is SYDVKM in the germline V gene. J was trimmed by 6 bases and V by 1 base; bases with no gene match: 9. Here the CDR3 reads CASSLLAVGTGAEQYF. The CDR3, as DNA: TGTGCCAGCAGTTTATTAGCTGTTGGGACAGGGGCCGAGCAGTACTTC.

The rearrangement uses TRBV2 and TRBJ1-4, with 7 positions matching TRBD1. CDR3 length: 17 amino acids. Germline trimming cut 10 bases from V and 3 bases from J; bases unmatched to any gene: 17. The germline V gene has CDR1 SNHLY and CDR2 FYNNEI. CDR3 coding DNA: TGTGCCATCCTCACTCAGGGGGTAGGTGCGGCTAATGAAAAACTGTTTTTT. Translated, it gives CAILTQGVGAANEKLFF. The full variable domain, in which reference TRBV2 and TRBJ1-4 provide the parts outside the CDR3, is EPEVTQTPSHQVTQMGQEVILRCVPISNHLYFYWYRQILGQKVEFLVSFYNNEISEKSEIFDDQFSVERPDGSNFTLKIRSTKLEDSAMYFCAILTQGVGAANEKLFFGSGTQLSVL.

In its sample, this clone was seen once. The junction departs from the called germline gene at one end, perhaps through a read error. The chain is built from TRBV14 and TRBJ1-2, with a weak D call TRBD1 (6 bases). The germline V gene has CDR1 SGHDN and CDR2 FVKESK. The CDR3 sequence is 16 residues long. CDR3 protein: CASSQDAAGAIYGCTF. The CDR3 coding sequence is TGTGCCAGCAGCCAAGATGCGGCAGGGGCGATCTATGGCTGCACCTTC.

This sequence joins TRBV5-6 and TRBJ1-4; tentatively, D is TRBD1 (6 bases). Trimming took 0 bases from V and 3 from J, leaving 9 bases between them. CDR3 length: 15 amino acids. Germline V lookup: CDR1 SGHDT, CDR2 YYEEEE. CDR3 loop: CASSLAGVANEKLFF. CDR3 in DNA: TGTGCCAGCAGCTTGGCAGGGGTGGCTAATGAAAAACTGTTTTTT.

This clone was seen more than once but under ten times. The gene calls are TRBV10-3 and TRBJ1-3; D ambiguous. From germline, CDR1 is ENHRY and CDR2 SYGVKD. Deletions cut 5 bases from V and 2 bases from J, with 16 bases between. The CDR3 contains 16 residues. The CDR3 DNA reads TGTGCCATCAGTCTGATAGGAGGTTCGCCTGGAAACACCATATATTTT. This sequence encodes CAISLIGGSPGNTIYF.

The J gene is TRBJ2-5, the V gene TRBV10-1, with 13 bases that match TRBD2. There are 15 residues in the CDR3. V shed 6 bases, J shed 4 bases, and the junction held 5 bases outside the gene matches. Germline assignment: CDR1 WNHNN and CDR2 SYGVQD (reference sequence). CDR3 in amino acids: CASSPGLAGVETQYF. The CDR3 DNA sequence: TGCGCCAGCAGCCCCGGACTAGCGGGAGTAGAGACCCAGTACTTC.

The CDR3 here is CAWSETETYEQYF. The DNA of the CDR3 is TGTGCCTGGAGTGAGACAGAAACCTACGAGCAGTACTTC. The chain is built from TRBV30 and TRBJ2-7; a possible D gene is TRBD1 (5 bases). This CDR3 has 13 residues. V was cut by 1 base and J by 2 bases, with 9 bases left in between. In germline, CDR1 is GTSNPN, CDR2 SVGIG (reference sequence).

The rearrangement uses TRBV19 and TRBJ1-5, with D maybe TRBD1 (6 bases). The CDR3 contains 15 residues. Trimming took 8 bases from V and 5 from J, leaving 19 bases between them. Germline CDR1 and CDR2: LNHDA and SQIVND (reference sequence). CDR3 nucleotide sequence: TGTGCCAGTGCCGAACGGAGTGGGGGCTATCAGCCCCAGCATTTT. Amino acid sequence: CASAERSGGYQPQHF.

A remark on this clone: The sample holds other DNA sequences that translate to the same CDR3. The chain links TRBV12-3 or TRBV12-4 to TRBJ1-5; unclear D gene. This CDR3 has 13 residues. V was cut by 5 bases and J by 5 bases, with 10 bases left in between. Written as DNA, the CDR3 is TGTGCCAGCAGTACCGGCGGAGATCAGCCCCAGCATTTT. It translates to CASSTGGDQPQHF.

This chain uses TRBV7-8 with TRBJ1-2; TRBD1 agrees at 8 bases. V dropped 5 bases and J dropped 8; count of bases not matched to a gene: 13. The V gene's germline CDR1 is SGHVS and CDR2 FQNEAQ. CDR3 length: 15 amino acids. CDR3 DNA: TGTGCCAGCAGCCCAAGGGGTCAGGGGGCGTTAGGCTACACCTTC. Translation: CASSPRGQGALGYTF.

The chain links TRBV19 to TRBJ1-5, with a possible D match to TRBD1 (5 bases). Per germline, CDR1 LNHDA and CDR2 SQIVND (reference sequence). Deletions cut 7 bases from V and 2 bases from J, with 12 bases between. The CDR3 totals 14 residues. The CDR3 nucleotides read TGTGCCAGTAAGGGCAGGGTGGGCAATCAGCCCCAGCATTTT. Translated, it gives CASKGRVGNQPQHF.

This clone is a singleton in its sample. The V and J genes are TRBV3-1 (or the pseudogene TRBV3-2) and TRBJ1-1; TRBD1 is a possible D gene (5 bases). V was shortened by 1 base and J by 1 base, with 7 bases between the two germline ends. The CDR3 loop spans 14 amino acids. Germline V gene data show CDR1 as LGHDT and CDR2 as YNNKEL (reference sequence). CDR3 DNA: TGTGCCAGCAGCCAAGCAGGGCGGAACACTGAAGCTTTCTTT. It translates to CASSQAGRNTEAFF.

This clone was detected a few times. The chain has TRBV5-1 and TRBJ1-6; D ambiguous. V was trimmed by 0 bases and J by 10 bases, leaving 11 bases between them. The CDR3 is made up of 14 amino acids. Germline values: CDR1 SGHRS, CDR2 YFSETQ. CDR3 amino acids: CASSLARGRSPLHF. The CDR3 DNA follows: TGCGCCAGCAGCTTGGCTCGGGGAAGGTCACCCCTCCACTTT.

This clone was seen a handful of times. The rearrangement uses TRBV10-1 and TRBJ2-1; TRBD2 matches at 9 bases. Looked up from germline, CDR1 is WNHNN and CDR2 is SYGVQD (reference sequence). The ends lost 3 bases at V and 4 bases at J; junction bases unmatched: 7. The CDR3 has 16 amino acids. CDR3 sequence: CASSDSSGAGYNEQFF. For the CDR3, the DNA is TGCGCCAGCAGTGACTCTAGCGGGGCGGGATACAATGAGCAGTTCTTC.

The genes are TRBV5-6 and TRBJ2-4, with 8 bases lining up with TRBD1. V gave up 2 bases and J gave up 0 bases; unmatched junction bases: 10. The CDR3 totals 18 residues. The V gene's germline CDR1 is SGHDT and CDR2 YYEEEE. The CDR3 DNA reads as TGTGCCAGCAGCTTAAAACCCGGACAGGGTATAGCCAAAAACATTCAGTACTTC. This sequence encodes CASSLKPGQGIAKNIQYF.